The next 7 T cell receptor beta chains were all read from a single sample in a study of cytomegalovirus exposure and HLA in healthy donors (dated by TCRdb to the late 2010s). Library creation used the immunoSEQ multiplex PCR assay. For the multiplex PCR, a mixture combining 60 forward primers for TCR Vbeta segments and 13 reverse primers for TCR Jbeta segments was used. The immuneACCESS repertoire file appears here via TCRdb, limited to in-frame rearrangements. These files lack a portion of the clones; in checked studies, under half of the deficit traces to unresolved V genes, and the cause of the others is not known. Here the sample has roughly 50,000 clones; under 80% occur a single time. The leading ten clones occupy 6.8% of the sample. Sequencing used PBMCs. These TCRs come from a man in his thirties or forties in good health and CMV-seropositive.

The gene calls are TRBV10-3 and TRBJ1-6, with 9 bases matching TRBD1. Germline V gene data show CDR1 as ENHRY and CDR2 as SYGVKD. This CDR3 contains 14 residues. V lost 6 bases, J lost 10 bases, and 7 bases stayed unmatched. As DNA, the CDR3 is TGTGCCATCAGCACAGGGGGCCGGAGATCACCCCTCCACTTT. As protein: CAISTGGRRSPLHF.

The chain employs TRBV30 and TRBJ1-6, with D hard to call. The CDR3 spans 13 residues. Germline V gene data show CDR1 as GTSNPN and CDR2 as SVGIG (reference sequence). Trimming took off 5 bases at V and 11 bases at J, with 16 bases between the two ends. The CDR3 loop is CAWDVAVETPLHF. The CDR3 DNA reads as TGTGCCTGGGACGTGGCGGTGGAGACACCCCTCCACTTT.

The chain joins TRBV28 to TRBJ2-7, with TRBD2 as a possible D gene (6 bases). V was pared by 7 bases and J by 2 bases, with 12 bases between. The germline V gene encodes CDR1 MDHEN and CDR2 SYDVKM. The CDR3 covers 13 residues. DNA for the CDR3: TGTGCCAGCACGCGGGGTCATGCCTACGAGCAGTACTTC. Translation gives CASTRGHAYEQYF.

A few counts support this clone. The CDR3 reads CASSSTGAGNTIYF. CDR3 nucleotides: TGTGCCAGCTCATCAACAGGGGCTGGAAACACCATATATTTT. The chain links TRBV18 to TRBJ1-3; TRBD1 matches at 7 bases. CDR1 KGHSH and CDR2 LQKENI come from the germline V gene. This CDR3 has 14 residues. The ends lost 5 bases at V and 2 bases at J; junction bases unmatched: 3.

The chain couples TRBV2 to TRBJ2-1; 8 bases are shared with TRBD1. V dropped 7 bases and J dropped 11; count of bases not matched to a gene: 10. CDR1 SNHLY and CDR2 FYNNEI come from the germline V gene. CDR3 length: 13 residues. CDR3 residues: CASTKDRDLQQFF. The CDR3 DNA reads TGTGCCAGCACCAAGGACAGGGACTTACAGCAGTTCTTC.

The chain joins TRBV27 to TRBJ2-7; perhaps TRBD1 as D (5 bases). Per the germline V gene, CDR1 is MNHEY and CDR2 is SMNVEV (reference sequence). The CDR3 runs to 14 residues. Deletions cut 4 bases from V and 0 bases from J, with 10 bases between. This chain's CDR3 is CASSSPGYSYEQYF. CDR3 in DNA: TGTGCCAGCAGTTCGCCAGGGTACTCCTACGAGCAGTACTTC.

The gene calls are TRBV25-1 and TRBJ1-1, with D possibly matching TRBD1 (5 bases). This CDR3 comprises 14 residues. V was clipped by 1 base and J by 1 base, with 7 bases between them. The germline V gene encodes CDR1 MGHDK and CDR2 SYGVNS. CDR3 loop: CASSEWGGNTEAFF. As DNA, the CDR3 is TGTGCCAGCAGTGAATGGGGCGGGAACACTGAAGCTTTCTTT.